A selection of T cell receptor beta chains follows, all from one sample in a study of regulatory T cells in long-lasting Graves disease. TCRdb reanalysed the multiplex PCR reads using MiXCR and keeps one entry per CDR3 protein. The sample consists of 400,000 to 500,000 distinct CDR3 sequences, roughly 15% of them appearing once. The same sample was also studied in work on T cells in Graves' hyperthyroidism and ophthalmopathy.

Sample: peripheral blood mononuclear cells (PBMCs), taken at new diagnosis, from a patient treated with antithyroid drugs. The receptor set was obtained from a woman in her twenties or thirties with Graves disease. The CDR3 runs from the conserved cysteine through the conserved F or W. A D gene is named only where the DNA matches it firmly. Size is stated for part of the rows, as once, few or many counts, or as a class when the clone is expanded.

v_gene	j_gene	d_gene	abundance	CDR3aa	CDR3nt
TRBV7-6	TRBJ2-7	NA	many	CASSPPWLDEQYF	TGTGCCAGCAGCCCCCCCTGGTTGGACGAGCAGTACTTC
TRBV5-4	TRBJ2-3	NA	NA	CASSSVSRSLDTQYF	TGTGCCAGCAGCTCAGTATCAAGGTCTCTAGATACGCAGTATTTT
TRBV20-1	TRBJ2-2	TRBD1	NA	CSAYSGGRTGELFF	TGCAGTGCGTATTCAGGGGGACGAACCGGGGAGCTGTTTTTT
TRBV20-1	TRBJ2-1	TRBD2	many	CSARDGLGLAGEYTYNEQFF	TGCAGTGCTAGAGACGGCCTCGGACTAGCGGGAGAATATACCTACAATGAGCAGTTCTTC
TRBV7-9	TRBJ2-7	NA	few	CASSLAGVPYEQYF	TGTGCCAGCAGCTTAGCGGGGGTACCCTACGAGCAGTACTTC
TRBV7-2	TRBJ2-7	TRBD2	many	CASSAGTSGTPYEQYF	TGTGCCAGCAGCGCTGGGACTAGCGGGACCCCTTACGAGCAGTACTTC
TRBV29-1	TRBJ2-1	NA	NA	CSVMGAVAPITYNEQFF	TGCAGCGTGATGGGGGCGGTCGCTCCCATTACCTACAATGAGCAGTTCTTC
TRBV6-1	TRBJ2-2	NA	NA	CASSPGVSGELFF	TGTGCCAGCAGTCCAGGGGTGTCCGGGGAGCTGTTTTTT
TRBV30	TRBJ1-1	TRBD1	NA	CAWSATGRGTEAFF	TGTGCCTGGAGTGCGACAGGGAGGGGCACTGAAGCTTTCTTT
TRBV30	TRBJ1-3	NA	many	CAWSRWGNGNTIYF	TGTGCCTGGAGTCGATGGGGGAATGGAAACACCATATATTTT
TRBV30	TRBJ1-5	NA	many	CAWSRGAGQPQHF	TGTGCCTGGAGTCGGGGCGCGGGGCAGCCCCAGCATTTT
TRBV7-3	TRBJ2-5	TRBD1	NA	CASSSDRGHQETQYF	TGTGCCAGCAGCTCGGACAGGGGCCATCAAGAGACCCAGTACTTC
TRBV29-1	TRBJ1-3	NA	NA	CSVNGRKGRDTIYF	TGCAGCGTGAATGGGAGAAAGGGAAGGGACACCATATATTTT
TRBV4-2	TRBJ1-2	NA	NA	CASSQDSMDNYGYTF	TGTGCCAGCAGCCAAGATTCAATGGATAACTATGGCTACACCTTC
TRBV12-3/TRBV12-4	TRBJ2-7	TRBD2	many	CASSRGTSGVYEQYF	TGTGCCAGCAGTCGGGGGACTAGCGGGGTCTACGAGCAGTACTTC
TRBV7-3	TRBJ2-3	NA	once	CASSFARLDTQYF	TGTGCCAGCAGCTTTGCCAGGTTGGATACGCAGTATTTT
TRBV28	TRBJ2-5	TRBD1	NA	CASRGQGAQETQYF	TGTGCCAGCAGGGGACAGGGGGCCCAAGAGACCCAGTACTTC
TRBV7-2	TRBJ2-1	TRBD2	NA	CASSSSVTSGRFNEQFF	TGTGCCAGCAGCTCTAGTGTTACTAGCGGGAGGTTCAATGAGCAGTTCTTC
TRBV19	TRBJ2-3	NA	NA	CATADEPGVSTDTQYF	TGTGCCACCGCCGACGAGCCGGGAGTGTCCACAGATACGCAGTATTTT
TRBV3-1	TRBJ1-2	NA	many	CASSQRRASSINGYTF	TGTGCCAGCAGCCAAAGACGGGCATCATCAATAAATGGCTACACCTTC
TRBV18	TRBJ2-7	NA	NA	CASSPLALNYEQYF	TGTGCCAGCTCACCTCTTGCTTTGAATTACGAGCAGTACTTC
TRBV19	TRBJ2-3	TRBD1	NA	CASSISRGRIGDTQYF	TGTGCCAGTAGTATTAGCAGGGGGCGCATAGGGGATACGCAGTATTTT
TRBV7-9	TRBJ1-1	NA	many	CASSFNYPPANTEAFF	TGTGCCAGCAGCTTTAATTATCCGCCGGCTAACACTGAAGCTTTCTTT
TRBV9	TRBJ1-1	NA	many	CASSPWSDLGRNTEAFF	TGTGCCAGCAGCCCGTGGTCGGATTTGGGGAGGAACACTGAAGCTTTCTTT
TRBV9	TRBJ2-7	NA	many	CASSVDEGHSYEQYF	TGTGCCAGCAGCGTAGACGAGGGGCACTCCTACGAGCAGTACTTC
TRBV29-1	TRBJ2-1	NA	few	CSGSGTVSRGVEQFF	TGCAGCGGATCAGGGACGGTCAGCCGTGGGGTAGAGCAGTTCTTC
TRBV5-5	TRBJ1-2	NA	many	CASSLDPGESYGYTF	TGTGCCAGCAGCTTGGATCCAGGGGAATCCTATGGCTACACCTTC
TRBV28	TRBJ2-2	TRBD2	few	CASSLILAGGPGELFF	TGTGCCAGCAGTTTAATCCTAGCGGGAGGTCCCGGGGAGCTGTTTTTT
TRBV28	TRBJ2-5	TRBD2	many	CASMRGNKETQYF	TGTGCCAGCATGCGGGGGAATAAAGAGACCCAGTACTTC
TRBV15	TRBJ2-2	TRBD1	few	CATSRATGQSLPGELFF	TGTGCCACCAGCAGAGCTACGGGACAGAGCCTCCCCGGGGAGCTGTTTTTT
TRBV2	TRBJ2-5	TRBD1	many	CASSVTGEQETQYF	TGTGCCAGCAGTGTCACAGGGGAGCAAGAGACCCAGTACTTC
TRBV27	TRBJ2-1	NA	many	CASSWGSNEQFF	TGTGCCAGCAGTTGGGGGAGCAATGAGCAGTTCTTC
TRBV28	TRBJ2-1	TRBD2	many	CASVSSPGLVNEQFF	TGTGCCAGCGTGAGTAGCCCGGGACTAGTGAATGAGCAGTTCTTC
TRBV28	TRBJ2-7	TRBD2	many	CAVQRTSGYEQYF	TGTGCCGTCCAAAGGACTAGCGGCTACGAGCAGTACTTC
TRBV5-1	TRBJ1-1	TRBD1	few	CASSLGYLRDRGNTEAFF	TGCGCCAGCAGCTTGGGATATCTCCGGGACAGGGGGAACACTGAAGCTTTCTTT
TRBV7-9	TRBJ2-1	NA	many	CASSPIEFF	TGTGCCAGCAGCCCCATCGAGTTCTTC